Presented here are 12 T cell receptor beta chains from one specimen sequenced in a study of breast tumors, draining lymph nodes, adjacent tissues. TCRdb used MiXCR to reprocess the multiplex PCR reads, holding one entry per CDR3 protein. The sample contains more than 50,000 distinct CDR3 sequences, around two fifths of which appear only once. Material for sequencing was breast tumor tissue. The origin of the receptors is a female donor with breast cancer. Some clones in this sample may be carry-over from other donors' samples.

A remark on this clonotype: Compared with germline, one end of the junction differs, possibly owing to a read error. The V gene is TRBV20-1, the J gene TRBJ1-2; the match to TRBD1 covers 8 bases. Per germline, CDR1 DFQATT and CDR2 SNEGSKA (reference sequence). This CDR3 is 12 amino acids long. Written as DNA, the CDR3 is TGCCGTGCTAGAGATTCAGGGGGCGGCTATACCTTC. Its protein product is CRARDSGGGYTF.

V is TRBV7-2 and J is TRBJ1-4, with TRBD1 identical over 7 bases. Per germline, CDR1 SGHTA and CDR2 FQGNSA. The junction had 7 bases not matched to a gene; V was cut back by 6 bases and J by 3 bases. The CDR3 is 15 amino acids. CDR3 coding DNA: TGTGCCAGCAGTAGACAGGGACAGCCTAATGAAAAACTGTTTTTT. Protein: CASSRQGQPNEKLFF.

The V call is TRBV11-3, the J call TRBJ1-1, with D unresolved. There are 15 residues in the CDR3. Germline CDR1 and CDR2: SGHNT and YENEEA. Trimming stripped 5 bases from V and 1 base from J, with 14 bases between. The CDR3 is CASSQIPGSNTEAFF. CDR3 sequence (DNA): TGTGCCAGCAGCCAGATCCCAGGTTCGAACACTGAAGCTTTCTTT.

V gene TRBV29-1 combines with J gene TRBJ2-7, with D unclear. Germline lookup yields CDR1 SQVTM and CDR2 ANQGSEA. CDR3 size: 12 residues. This CDR3 is CNATGMLNGQYF. In nucleotides, the CDR3 is TGCAACGCAACGGGCATGCTGAACGGGCAGTACTTC.

V and J are TRBV6-6 and TRBJ2-7, with D perhaps matching TRBD2 (5 bases). Between the trimmed V and J ends, which lost 10 bases and 7 bases, there was a span of 17 bases. The V gene's germline CDR1 is MNHNY and CDR2 SVGAGI (reference sequence). The CDR3 runs to 12 residues. CDR3 loop: CANNPRPGEQYF. CDR3 DNA sequence: TGTGCCAACAATCCCAGGCCGGGGGAGCAGTACTTC.

This chain uses TRBV5-1 with TRBJ2-3; the match to TRBD1 covers 7 bases. This CDR3 is built from 16 residues. The germline V gene encodes CDR1 SGHRS and CDR2 YFSETQ. Unmatched junction bases numbered 13, after V lost 4 bases and J lost 5 bases. This CDR3 reads CASSPYRQGSKDTQYF. The CDR3 DNA follows: TGCGCCAGCAGCCCCTATCGACAGGGCAGTAAAGATACGCAGTATTTT.

Ten or more counts support this clonotype. The CDR3 region is CSARDGGQGSSSPLHF. The CDR3 DNA reads as TGCAGTGCTAGAGATGGAGGACAGGGCAGCAGTTCACCCCTCCACTTT. The gene calls are TRBV20-1 and TRBJ1-6; 8 nucleotides line up with TRBD1. The V and J ends lost 0 bases and 9 bases, in that order; junction bases with no gene match: 10. Germline V gives CDR1 DFQATT, CDR2 SNEGSKA (reference sequence). The CDR3 contains 16 residues.

Concerning this clonotype itself: This may be a read error, as it is one base from a much larger clone. V gene TRBV20-1 combines with J gene TRBJ1-5; D ambiguous. CDR3 length: 17 residues. The V end was cut by 0 bases, the J end by 0 bases, with 15 bases between. Germline CDR1 is DFQATT and CDR2 is SNEGSKA (reference sequence). In DNA, the CDR3 is TGCAGTGCTAGAGATGGAGAAAAGGTGCCTAGCAATCAGCCCCAGCATTTT. It encodes CSARDGEKVPSNQPQHF.

This clonotype appeared many times. The rearrangement uses TRBV20-1 and TRBJ2-7; 7 nucleotides line up with TRBD2. This CDR3 comprises 15 residues. Germline CDR1 is DFQATT and CDR2 is SNEGSKA (reference sequence). Unmatched junction bases numbered 7, after V lost 2 bases and J lost 0 bases. The CDR3 here is CSARRLAASSYEQYF. CDR3 sequence (DNA): TGCAGTGCTAGAAGGCTAGCGGCCAGCTCCTACGAGCAGTACTTC.

Note on this clonotype: The junction departs from the called germline gene at one end, perhaps through a read error. The rearrangement links TRBV13 to TRBJ1-6; 10 nucleotides match TRBD1. Germline V gene data show CDR1 as PRHDT and CDR2 as FYEKMQ (reference sequence). The CDR3 runs to 15 residues. CDR3 sequence (DNA): TGTGCCAGTAGCTTAGGGACAGGGGTCCGATCACCCCTCCACTTT. Encoded protein: CASSLGTGVRSPLHF.

This clonotype came up many times. The gene calls are TRBV18 and TRBJ2-5; 11 positions match TRBD1. Germline V gene data show CDR1 as KGHSH and CDR2 as LQKENI. This CDR3 comprises 15 residues. Trimming removed 9 bases from V and 2 bases from J; junction bases left unmatched: 8. In DNA form, the CDR3 reads TGTGCCAGTTATTCCGGGACAGGGGGTCAAGAGACCCAGTACTTC. Translated, it gives CASYSGTGGQETQYF.

The rearrangement joins TRBV2 to TRBJ2-3; 7 bases are a match to TRBD1. Germline assignment: CDR1 SNHLY and CDR2 FYNNEI. This CDR3 comprises 12 residues. The V segment lost 4 bases and the J segment 8 bases; nucleotides outside the gene matches: 3. The CDR3, as DNA: TGTGCCAGCAGTGCGAGACAGGGTACGCAGTATTTT. Protein product: CASSARQGTQYF.